These T cell receptor beta chains were read from a single sample in a study of identical twins. TCRdb reprocessed the 5' RACE reads with MiXCR, giving one entry per CDR3 protein. The sample consists of about 530,000 distinct CDR3 sequences, roughly 15% of them appearing once. This sample was shared with a second study, whose subject was yellow fever vaccine responses in identical twins.

The material sequenced was CD4+ T cells sorted from blood. The receptor set was obtained from a woman between 18 and 29 years old in good health. Each CDR3 is given without its conserved first and last residue. A D gene is named only where the DNA matches it firmly.

D,V,J,CDR3
TRBD2,TRBV20-1,TRBJ2-1,SARDIGGSSYNEQF
TRBD2,TRBV20-1,TRBJ2-7,SARGVAGDYEQY
NA,TRBV5-1,TRBJ2-3,ASSFGGAEDTQY
TRBD1,TRBV5-1,TRBJ1-4,ASSQSPTGVREKLF
NA,TRBV9,TRBJ2-7,ASSVEWGRDEQY
TRBD2,TRBV7-2,TRBJ2-1,ASSGTSGLYNEQF
TRBD1,TRBV20-1,TRBJ2-2,SASDRGRGSTGELF
TRBD1,TRBV20-1,TRBJ2-2,SARSDRGLAGELF
TRBD2,TRBV7-9,TRBJ2-3,ASSLVLAGAADTQY
NA,TRBV6-6,TRBJ1-1,ASRQDGNTEAF
TRBD2,TRBV20-1,TRBJ2-1,SAKAGVIGNEQF
NA,TRBV12-3/TRBV12-4,TRBJ2-1,TSSWGNEQF
TRBD1,TRBV11-2,TRBJ2-1,ASSIGAGTAYNEQF
TRBD1,TRBV9,TRBJ1-3,ASSVGRDRSSGNTIY
TRBD1,TRBV24-1,TRBJ2-2,ATSDSQGDTTGELF
TRBD1,TRBV29-1,TRBJ2-4,SASPGTGKNIQY
NA,TRBV5-1,TRBJ2-3,ASSFHPGPTDTQY
NA,TRBV3-1,TRBJ2-2,ASSPNPGERTGELF
NA,TRBV9,TRBJ2-2,ASSVGGAPNTGELF
TRBD2,TRBV29-1,TRBJ2-1,SVALAGGGKQF
TRBD2,TRBV27,TRBJ2-7,ASSFLAGASYEQY
TRBD2,TRBV12-3/TRBV12-4,TRBJ2-7,ASSPRLAGVPREQY
TRBD1,TRBV20-1,TRBJ1-6,SAIQGNSPLH
NA,TRBV12-3/TRBV12-4,TRBJ2-7,ASRLLHYEQY
NA,TRBV7-8,TRBJ2-7,ASSLKGEVEQY
NA,TRBV6-1,TRBJ1-5,ASRKTGGGYQPQH
NA,TRBV7-8,TRBJ1-3,ASSLNSGNTIY
NA,TRBV20-1,TRBJ2-6,SAAGTSGANVLT
NA,TRBV9,TRBJ2-6,ASSVAPRTPSGGANVLT
NA,TRBV12-3/TRBV12-4,TRBJ1-1,ASSLVRGYNTEAF
NA,TRBV29-1,TRBJ1-2,SVEGGLAYGYT
NA,TRBV7-3,TRBJ2-1,ASSLTSYNEQF
NA,TRBV10-3,TRBJ1-1,AIRPGPGEGTEAF
TRBD2,TRBV7-9,TRBJ2-1,ASSPMTSFAATGQF
NA,TRBV20-1,TRBJ2-5,SAPRDGQETQY
TRBD1,TRBV6-5,TRBJ2-5,ASSYAGGTWETQY
TRBD2,TRBV6-5,TRBJ2-4,ASSSGLAGADGKNIQY
TRBD1,TRBV11-3,TRBJ2-3,ASSYGQGTHADTQY
TRBD2,TRBV7-9,TRBJ2-1,AKGGLAGEAEF
TRBD2,TRBV20-1,TRBJ2-7,SATRPSGRATYEQY
NA,TRBV3-1,TRBJ2-7,ASSHNNQRYEQY
TRBD1,TRBV14,TRBJ2-1,ASSQGQARSYNEQF
NA,TRBV12-5,TRBJ2-3,ASGRRDTQY
TRBD1,TRBV12-3/TRBV12-4,TRBJ2-1,ASIIEPQGWVNEQF
NA,TRBV6-1,TRBJ1-1,ASKDRWNTEAF
NA,TRBV5-1,TRBJ1-5,ASSLAQLINQPQH
NA,TRBV28,TRBJ2-3,ASSPRTDSQY
TRBD1,TRBV20-1,TRBJ1-2,SAYTQGAGGYT
TRBD1,TRBV6-1,TRBJ1-2,ASSRGTNHNYGYT
TRBD2,TRBV6-2/TRBV6-3,TRBJ2-3,ASSYRGLGPDTQY
NA,TRBV6-2/TRBV6-3,TRBJ2-1,ASSSRLAGNEQF
NA,TRBV3-1,TRBJ1-5,ASSQAGLGNQPQH
TRBD1,TRBV6-5,TRBJ1-6,ASSSTQGGRSPLH
NA,TRBV3-1,TRBJ1-3,ASSQGRRLANTIY
NA,TRBV10-1,TRBJ2-3,ASSEIQTDTQY
NA,TRBV2,TRBJ2-2,ASSKTDFTGELF
NA,TRBV6-5,TRBJ2-2,ASSYQGGTGELF
TRBD2,TRBV25-1,TRBJ2-7,ASSESSSGVSYEQY
TRBD2,TRBV12-3/TRBV12-4,TRBJ2-4,ASTSPAGRGNIQY